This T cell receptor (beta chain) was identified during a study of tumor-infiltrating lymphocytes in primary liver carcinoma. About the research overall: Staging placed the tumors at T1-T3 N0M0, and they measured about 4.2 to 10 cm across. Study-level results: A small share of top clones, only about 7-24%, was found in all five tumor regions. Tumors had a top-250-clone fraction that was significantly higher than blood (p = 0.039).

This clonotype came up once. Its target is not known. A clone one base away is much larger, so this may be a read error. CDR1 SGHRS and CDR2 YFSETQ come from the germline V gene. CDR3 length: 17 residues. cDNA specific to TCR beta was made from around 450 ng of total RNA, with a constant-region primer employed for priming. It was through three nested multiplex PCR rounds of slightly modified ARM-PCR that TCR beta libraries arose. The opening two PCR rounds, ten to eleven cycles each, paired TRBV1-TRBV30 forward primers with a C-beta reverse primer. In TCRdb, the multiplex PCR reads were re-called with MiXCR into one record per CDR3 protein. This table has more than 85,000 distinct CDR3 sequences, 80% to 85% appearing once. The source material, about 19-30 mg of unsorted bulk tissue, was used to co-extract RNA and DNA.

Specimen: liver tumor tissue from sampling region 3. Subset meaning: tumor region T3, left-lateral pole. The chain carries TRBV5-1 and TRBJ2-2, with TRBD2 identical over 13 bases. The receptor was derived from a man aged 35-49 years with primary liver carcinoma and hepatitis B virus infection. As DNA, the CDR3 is TGCGCCGGCAGCCCCGGGACTAGCGGGACGAACACCGGGGAGCTGTTTTTT. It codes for CAGSPGTSGTNTGELFF. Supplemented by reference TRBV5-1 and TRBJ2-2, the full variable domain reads KAGVTQTPRYLIKTRGQQVTLSCSPISGHRSVSWYQQTPGQGLQFLFEYFSETQRNKGNFPGRFSGRQFSNSRSEMNVSTLELGDSALYLCAGSPGTSGTNTGELFFGEGSRLTVL.